The 11 T cell receptor beta chains given below trace back to one sample, sequenced in a study of blood T cell repertoires in COVID-19. TCRdb keeps only in-frame clones here, not all; method: immunoSEQ multiplex PCR. The table has around 120,000 clones, 75% to 90% seen once. The sequencing sample was made of peripheral blood. Receptor source: a woman aged 70-85 years with acute or convalescent COVID-19.

The chain combines TRBV7-2 with TRBJ2-1, with D perhaps matching TRBD2 (7 bases). This CDR3 comprises 13 residues. Germline assignment: CDR1 SGHTA and CDR2 FQGNSA. The ends were cut back, 4 bases at V and 7 bases at J, with 11 bases in the middle. Written as DNA, the CDR3 is TGTGCCAGCAGCTGGAGGGGGGGGAATGAGCAGTTCTTC. It is translated as CASSWRGGNEQFF.

J is TRBJ1-6 and V is TRBV9, with 7 bases matching TRBD1. V trimming: 0 bases; J trimming: 8 bases; junction bases outside the gene matches: 2. This CDR3 is built from 14 residues. Per germline, CDR1 SGDLS and CDR2 YYNGEE. The CDR3 loop reads CASSVDQGDSPLHF. The CDR3, as DNA: TGTGCCAGCAGCGTAGATCAGGGGGATTCACCCCTCCACTTT.

The chain joins TRBV7-6 to TRBJ2-2; tentatively, D is TRBD1 (6 bases). This CDR3 is 17 amino acids long. Looked up from germline, CDR1 is SGHVS and CDR2 is FNYEAQ. Trimming pared 4 bases from V and 0 bases from J, leaving 15 bases between. The CDR3 here is CASSSTRDKTNTGELFF. CDR3 nucleotides: TGTGCCAGCAGCTCCACACGGGACAAAACGAACACCGGGGAGCTGTTTTTT.

The CDR3, as DNA: TGTGCCAGCCTAAATAAGTACTCTGGAAACACCATATATTTT. Amino acid sequence: CASLNKYSGNTIYF. V is TRBV28 and J is TRBJ1-3; D call uncertain. The germline V gene encodes CDR1 MDHEN and CDR2 SYDVKM. The V and J ends lost 8 bases and 0 bases respectively, with 11 bases between them. The CDR3 covers 14 residues.

The rearrangement joins TRBV12-3 or TRBV12-4 to TRBJ2-1; tentatively, D is TRBD2 (6 bases). The CDR3 contains 13 residues. With 7 bases removed from V and 7 bases from J, the gap between germline ends came to 14 bases. This CDR3 reads CASNPWGLNEQFF. The CDR3, as DNA: TGTGCCAGCAATCCATGGGGACTGAATGAGCAGTTCTTC.

The chain uses TRBV29-1 and TRBJ2-5; TRBD2 might be the D (6 bases). Germline V gives CDR1 SQVTM, CDR2 ANQGSEA. The V end was cut by 3 bases, the J end by 4 bases, with 12 bases between. This CDR3 has 13 residues. CDR3 sequence: CSVEGGGAETQYF. DNA of the CDR3: TGCAGCGTTGAGGGGGGAGGTGCAGAGACCCAGTACTTC.

To note about this clone: No DNA is shown, since the ends of the CDR3 on it are uncertain; the CDR3 is the one TCRdb lists. The chain couples TRBV18 to TRBJ2-7; TRBD2, the table's D call, lacks a check against the DNA. The germline gives CDR1 KGHSH, CDR2 LQKENI. The CDR3 spans 16 residues, counting both ends. The chain's CDR3 is CASSLGAGFGSGEQYF.

This clone was seen at least ten times. The chain has TRBV19 and TRBJ2-7; D possibly corresponds to TRBD1 (6 bases). Trimming took off 9 bases at V and 0 bases at J, with 12 bases between the two ends. Germline CDR1 and CDR2: LNHDA and SQIVND (reference sequence). The CDR3 totals 13 residues. The CDR3 region has the DNA TGTGCCAGCAATGGGGGCAACTCCTACGAGCAGTACTTC. Protein product: CASNGGNSYEQYF. Full variable domain (missing parts from reference TRBV19 and TRBJ2-7): DGGITQSPKYLFRKEGQNVTLSCEQNLNHDAMYWYRQDPGQGLRLIYYSQIVNDFQKGDIAEGYSVSREKKESFPLTVTSAQKNPTAFYLCASNGGNSYEQYFGPGTRLTVT.

V usage is TRBV12-3 or TRBV12-4 and J usage is TRBJ2-2; possible D gene TRBD1, 6 bases. CDR3 length: 13 residues. Deletions cut 4 bases from V and 7 bases from J, with 10 bases between. The CDR3 reads CASSSQGYGELFF. Written as DNA, the CDR3 is TGTGCCAGCAGTTCACAGGGTTACGGGGAGCTGTTTTTT.

The V gene is TRBV5-4, the J gene TRBJ1-4; TRBD1 agrees at 10 bases. Trimming removed 4 bases from V and 7 bases from J; junction bases left unmatched: 19. This CDR3 is 19 amino acids long. The germline V gene has CDR1 SGHNT and CDR2 YYREEE (reference sequence). CDR3 nucleotide sequence: TGTGCCAGCAGCGCCGCTCCTATCCCCGGGACAGGGGTCGGTGAAAAACTGTTTTTT. Residues: CASSAAPIPGTGVGEKLFF.

The V gene is TRBV25-1, the J gene TRBJ1-2; 11 bases are shared with TRBD1. Unmatched junction bases numbered 4, after V lost 9 bases and J lost 4 bases. Germline CDR1 MGHDK, CDR2 SYGVNS. The CDR3 extends over 13 amino acids. In DNA, the CDR3 is TGTGCCAGTAGGACAGGGGGCAGCTATGGCTACACCTTC. Encoded protein: CASRTGGSYGYTF.